This TCR beta chain was identified in a study of glioma-infiltrating T cells after dendritic cell vaccination. General observations from the study: The cohort had few patients with full blood and tumor sets.

The PCR used 60 V beta and 13 J beta primers. Some clones are missing from TCRdb's copy, which holds only in-frame ones; the method was immunoSEQ multiplex PCR. The repertoire holds tens of thousands of clones, with 75% to 90% as singletons. Regarding time point: after dendritic cell vaccination, including at tumor progression/relapse. Concerning this clone itself: Antigen: not known.

The TCR comes from a human donor with glioblastoma. The source was blood, collected after dendritic cell vaccination.

CDR3 DNA sequence: TGTGCCAGCAGCTCGACGGACAGGGGATGGAACACTGAAGCTTTCTTT. Translation: CASSSTDRGWNTEAFF. The V gene is TRBV7-9, the J gene TRBJ1-1, with 9 bases that match TRBD1. The germline gives CDR1 SEHNR, CDR2 FQNEAQ (reference sequence). Trimming removed 4 bases from V and 1 base from J; junction bases left unmatched: 7. This CDR3 is 16 amino acids long. Using reference TRBV7-9 and TRBJ1-1 for the parts outside the CDR3, the full variable domain is DTGVSQNPRHKITKRGQNVTFRCDPISEHNRLYWYRQTLGQGPEFLTYFQNEAQLEKSRLLSDRFSAERPKGSFSTLEIQRTEQGDSAMYLCASSSTDRGWNTEAFFGQGTRLTVV.